The source of this TCR beta chain is a study of T cells in Graves' hyperthyroidism and ophthalmopathy (dated by TCRdb to between 2018 and 2021). Regarding the complete study: Peripheral blood was collected at initial diagnosis, before any treatment. To identify distinguishing TCR V-J signatures, a discovery cohort of about a hundred patients was used, comprising some 45 with Graves' ophthalmopathy and some 60 with stable Graves' hyperthyroidism. Prospective prediction of ophthalmopathy was tested in an independent validation cohort consisting of about 19 hyperthyroidism patients and some 15 patients who later progressed to ophthalmopathy. The 100 or so discovery patients were divided at random into training and test sets in a 7:3 ratio. In addition, the study compared T-cell repertoires in thyroid tissue and in blood from five to seven Graves' hyperthyroidism patients. Once sampling was done, hyperthyroidism patients were given methimazole at a starting dose of 30 mg daily, whereas ophthalmopathy patients were given high-dose intravenous methylprednisolone. The paper describes TCR Vbeta CDR3 sequencing of 135 peripheral blood samples, made up of 43 ophthalmopathy patients, roughly 80 hyperthyroidism patients and 17 progressor patients.

The TCR beta CDR3 regions were amplified from the RNA transcripts. A first-round RT-PCR of the TCR CDR3 used the HTBI primer set with the Qiagen OneStep RT-PCR kit. The libraries were constructed in a second round of multiplex PCR and then size-selected and purified. Paired-end sequencing of the libraries was performed with 100 bp reads on an Illumina HiSeq2000. The authors processed their data as follows. SOAPnuke was used to process the raw data, throwing out any read that contained adapters or uncalled bases, had a mean Phred below 15, or lacked an exact constant-primer or identifier match. High-quality paired reads were merged with COPE v1.2.5, and unique nucleotide sequences were defined as clonotypes. MiTCR v1.1 was used to align clonotypes to the IMGT TRBV, TRBD and TRBJ reference segments. Only V-J combinations with frequency above 0.0001, covering roughly 99% of repertoires, were analysed. A TCS score was defined as the ratio between F50 (clonal expansion) and ExV (chaos), using BLOSUM62-based TCRdist between CDR3 peptides within each V-J. Welch's t-statistics and random forest reduced just over 500 V-J features to 10 to 15, which were used in a naive Bayes classifier (R e1071). Thyroid-blood repertoire similarity was quantified with the Morisita-Horn index. Clones were called with MiXCR by TCRdb after fastp trimmed the public reads at Q25, and only in-frame beta chains were retained. One record per CDR3 amino acid sequence lists the most common genes and DNA. TCRdb, not the authors, supplied the V and J calls. The sample table shows around 720,000 distinct CDR3 sequences, and just over 35% are seen once. The ten biggest clones cover approximately 31% of the sample.

The CDR3 starts with the cysteine, ends with the phenylalanine, and has 15 residues. Only CDR3 DNA is held: 45 bases, read in frame from base 1. CDR1 SNHLY and CDR2 FYNNEI were looked up in the germline V gene. Note on this clonotype: This receptor's antigen is unknown. A junction boundary mismatches the germline segment, possibly from a read error.

Graves' hyperthyroidism was defined as stable when no progression to ophthalmopathy occurred over 18 months of follow-up. The hyperthyroidism patients were between 18 and 65 years old and newly diagnosed, with a disease duration of less than 2 months. Exclusion was applied to patients with uncontrolled infections, other autoimmune diseases, pregnancy or lactation. Diagnoses were established on the basis of clinical symptoms, serum thyroxine and TRAb, thyroid ultrasound, and orbital computed tomography. PBMCs were separated from under 11 ml of fresh peripheral blood using Ficoll-Paque density gradient centrifugation. Total RNA was extracted with Trizol reagent, and quality was checked on an Agilent 2100 Bioanalyzer. Study-wide findings and limitations: A model built on a 13 V-J signature distinguished ophthalmopathy from stable hyperthyroidism, reaching 85% to 90% sensitivity and around 81% specificity in cross-validation and 80%/75% in testing. In validation, the model predicted progression to ophthalmopathy with around 71% sensitivity and 72% to 85% specificity, a median of about six months before onset. No statistical method was used to fix the sample size in advance, and group allocation was not hidden from the investigators. Most expanded thyroid clonotypes (frequency above 0.001) were also detected in blood, a finding suggesting that blood repertoires may reflect thyroid immune responses.

Sample: blood. This TCR was recovered from a woman aged 40 to 50 with Graves' hyperthyroidism. The V gene is TRBV2 and the J gene is TRBJ1-3, with 7 bases aligning to TRBD1. The CDR3 here reads CASSYDRQGGNTMYF. Read as DNA, the sequence is TGTGCCAGCAGTTACGACAGACAGGGTGGGAACACCATGTATTTT.